The 31 T cell receptor beta chains listed next were all sequenced from one sample in a study of OX40 agonist ivuxolimab in advanced cancers. The protocol was immunoSEQ multiplex PCR, while the TCRdb copy is restricted to in-frame clones and leaves out a portion. In the table there are 65,000 to 85,000 clones, approximately 89% of which are singletons. The sample consisted of CD4+ or CD8+ T cells sorted from blood, taken in a trial of the OX40 agonist ivuxolimab. The receptors here all came from an adult with an advanced solid tumor such as melanoma, head and neck, liver or kidney cancer.

The V and J genes are TRBV2 and TRBJ1-2; 7 nucleotides agree with TRBD1. CDR3 length: 15 amino acids. Germline V gives CDR1 SNHLY, CDR2 FYNNEI. After removal of 9 bases from V and 5 bases from J, the junction contained 15 bases not matched to a gene. CDR3 region: CASRQGVIGKYGYTF. CDR3 in DNA: TGTGCCAGTAGACAGGGTGTTATCGGAAAGTATGGCTACACCTTC.

The chain combines TRBV11-2 with TRBJ2-7, with 13 bases aligning to TRBD2. The V segment lost 5 bases and the J segment 3 bases; nucleotides outside the gene matches: 1. CDR3 size: 14 residues. The germline CDR1 and CDR2 sequences are SGHAT and FQNNGV. The CDR3, as DNA: TGTGCCAGCAGCCGGACTAGCGGGGGCTACGAGCAGTACTTC. Encoded protein: CASSRTSGGYEQYF.

The J gene is TRBJ1-1, the V gene TRBV5-1; 7 positions agree with TRBD1. Germline V gene data show CDR1 as SGHRS and CDR2 as YFSETQ. V gave up 5 bases and J gave up 2 bases; unmatched junction bases: 6. The CDR3 is 14 residues long. CDR3 protein: CASSGRTGNTEAFF. The CDR3 DNA is TGCGCCAGCAGTGGGAGGACAGGAAACACTGAAGCTTTCTTT.

The chain joins TRBV5-4 to TRBJ2-7, with TRBD2 identical over 11 bases. The germline CDR1 and CDR2 sequences are SGHNT and YYREEE (reference sequence). V shed 4 bases, J shed 4 bases, and the junction held 7 bases outside the gene matches. CDR3 length: 15 amino acids. This CDR3 reads CASSVRLAGNYEQYF. CDR3 coding DNA: TGTGCCAGCAGCGTCCGACTAGCGGGAAATTACGAGCAGTACTTC.

The chain uses TRBV7-9 and TRBJ2-2; 13 nucleotides match TRBD2. Germline CDR1 reads SEHNR; CDR2 reads FQNEAQ (reference sequence). The CDR3 loop spans 17 amino acids. V gave up 2 bases and J gave up 6 bases; unmatched junction bases: 6. CDR3 region: CASSLRLAGGKPGELFF. The CDR3 nucleotides are TGTGCCAGCAGCTTACGACTAGCGGGAGGAAAACCCGGGGAGCTGTTTTTT.

The CDR3 loop is CASNPIGGGGEQYF. CDR3 in DNA: TGCGCCAGCAATCCAATTGGAGGGGGCGGCGAGCAGTACTTC. The chain employs TRBV5-1 and TRBJ2-7; D perhaps matches TRBD1 (7 bases). Germline-derived CDR1 and CDR2 are SGHRS and YFSETQ. Between the trimmed V and J ends, which lost 6 bases and 6 bases, there was a span of 19 bases. The CDR3 is 14 amino acids. Full variable domain (outside the CDR3, taken from reference TRBV5-1 and TRBJ2-7): KAGVTQTPRYLIKTRGQQVTLSCSPISGHRSVSWYQQTPGQGLQFLFEYFSETQRNKGNFPGRFSGRQFSNSRSEMNVSTLELGDSALYLCASNPIGGGGEQYFGPGTRLTVT.

The chain uses TRBV30 and TRBJ1-1, with 7 bases aligning to TRBD1. Germline CDR1 reads GTSNPN; CDR2 reads SVGIG (reference sequence). V gave up 0 bases and J gave up 10 bases; unmatched junction bases: 11. There are 14 residues in the CDR3. This CDR3 is CAWSVGTAKPRAFF. The CDR3 bases are TGTGCCTGGAGTGTAGGGACAGCCAAACCCCGAGCTTTCTTT.

The V and J genes are TRBV4-1 and TRBJ2-7, with D perhaps TRBD2 (5 bases). CDR1 is MGHRA, CDR2 YSYEKL, per germline. The CDR3 is 13 residues long. V was clipped by 4 bases and J by 5 bases, with 12 bases between them. This chain's CDR3 is CASSPPTGNEQYF. CDR3 nucleotide sequence: TGCGCCAGCAGCCCCCCGACGGGGAACGAGCAGTACTTC.

The chain combines TRBV7-6 with TRBJ1-3, with D unresolved. This CDR3 contains 18 residues. Trimming removed 5 bases at V and 4 bases at J, with 24 bases between. CDR1 is SGHVS, CDR2 FNYEAQ, per germline. This chain's CDR3 is CASSLRAGRSTGGNTIYF. In DNA form, the CDR3 reads TGTGCCAGCAGCCTCCGGGCCGGCAGGTCCACCGGGGGAAACACCATATATTTT.

This clone has just a few counts. This rearrangement joins TRBV6-1 to TRBJ2-5; D could derive from TRBD1 or TRBD2 (5 bases each). Germline CDR1 reads MNHNS; CDR2 reads SASEGT. Trimming removed 2 bases from V and 9 bases from J, with 16 bases in between. The CDR3 runs to 14 residues. CDR3 residues: CASSEMGTLQAQYF. Written as DNA, the CDR3 is TGTGCCAGCAGTGAAATGGGGACCCTACAAGCCCAGTACTTC.

The V call is TRBV27, the J call TRBJ2-7; D call uncertain. Trimming took off 4 bases at V and 4 bases at J, with 11 bases between the two ends. Per the germline V gene, CDR1 is MNHEY and CDR2 is SMNVEV (reference sequence). CDR3 size: 13 residues. The chain's CDR3 is CASSWAPGYEQYF. The CDR3 coding sequence is TGTGCCAGCAGTTGGGCCCCAGGATACGAGCAGTACTTC.

The rearrangement links TRBV15 to TRBJ2-7; 7 nucleotides match TRBD2. The CDR3 loop spans 14 amino acids. The germline V gene has CDR1 LNHNV and CDR2 YYDKDF (reference sequence). V trimming: 6 bases; J trimming: 4 bases; junction bases outside the gene matches: 9. CDR3: CATRPGGTGYEQYF. CDR3 DNA: TGTGCCACCAGACCCGGGGGGACGGGATACGAGCAGTACTTC.

The genes are TRBV7-8 and TRBJ1-5; the D gene is possibly TRBD1 (6 bases). This CDR3 has 16 residues. The ends were cut back, 0 bases at V and 2 bases at J, with 11 bases in the middle. Germline-derived CDR1 and CDR2 are SGHVS and FQNEAQ. The CDR3 DNA reads TGTGCCAGCAGCTTAGCGACAGGTGCTGGCAATCAGCCCCAGCATTTT. It yields the protein CASSLATGAGNQPQHF.

V is TRBV4-2 and J is TRBJ1-5; no clear D gene. V lost 0 bases, J lost 1 base, and 10 bases lay in between. CDR1 is LGHNA, CDR2 YNFKEQ, per germline. CDR3 length: 16 amino acids. CDR3 nucleotides: TGTGCCAGCAGCCAAGATCCGGCAGCCAGCAATCAGCCCCAGCATTTT. The encoded protein is CASSQDPAASNQPQHF.

The chain links TRBV5-6 to TRBJ2-7; D unresolved. The germline gives CDR1 SGHDT, CDR2 YYEEEE. Trimming left V 0 bases short and J 3 bases short, with 10 bases between. This CDR3 is built from 14 residues. The CDR3 here is CASSLGSGYYEQYF. In DNA, the CDR3 is TGTGCCAGCAGCTTGGGATCCGGTTACTACGAGCAGTACTTC.

V and J are TRBV7-3 and TRBJ2-6; D is unclear. V shed 2 bases and J shed 0 bases, with 14 bases lying between them. Germline V CDR1 and CDR2: SGHTA, FQGTGA. The CDR3 sequence is 18 residues long. The CDR3 DNA reads as TGTGCCAGCAGCTTAGCCCACTCTCCGACCTCTGGGGCCAACGTCCTGACTTTC. Translated: CASSLAHSPTSGANVLTF.

This chain connects TRBV30 to TRBJ2-1, with 9 bases matching TRBD2. Germline loops: CDR1 GTSNPN, CDR2 SVGIG (reference sequence). The CDR3 has 15 residues. J gave up 4 bases and V 1 base, and 5 bases lay outside the gene matches. Here the CDR3 reads CAWSAGLAVYNEQFF. In DNA, the CDR3 is TGTGCCTGGAGTGCGGGACTAGCCGTTTACAATGAGCAGTTCTTC. Combining the CDR3 with reference TRBV30 and TRBJ2-1 gives the whole variable domain SQTIHQWPATLVQPVGSPLSLECTVEGTSNPNLYWYRQAAGRGLQLLFYSVGIGQISSEVPQNLSASRPQDRQFILSSKKLLLSDSGFYLCAWSAGLAVYNEQFFGPGTRLTVL.

The rearrangement uses TRBV5-4 and TRBJ1-1; a possible D gene is TRBD1 (6 bases). CDR3 size: 14 residues. V lost 4 bases and J 4 bases, leaving 14 bases between the germline ends. CDR1 and CDR2 (germline): SGHNT, YYREEE (reference sequence). The CDR3 reads CASSGTGMATEAFF. CDR3 coding DNA: TGTGCCAGCAGCGGCACAGGGATGGCCACTGAAGCTTTCTTT.

This chain connects TRBV7-9 to TRBJ2-7, with 9 positions matching TRBD1. The CDR3 is 15 residues long. Per germline, CDR1 SEHNR and CDR2 FQNEAQ (reference sequence). V shed 2 bases, J shed 2 bases, and the junction held 4 bases outside the gene matches. CDR3 nucleotide sequence: TGTGCCAGCAGCTTATCCGGGACAGGGCCCTACGAGCAGTACTTC. Protein sequence: CASSLSGTGPYEQYF. Supplemented by reference TRBV7-9 and TRBJ2-7, the full variable domain reads DTGVSQNPRHKITKRGQNVTFRCDPISEHNRLYWYRQTLGQGPEFLTYFQNEAQLEKSRLLSDRFSAERPKGSFSTLEIQRTEQGDSAMYLCASSLSGTGPYEQYFGPGTRLTVT.

V gene TRBV7-9 combines with J gene TRBJ2-7; 7 nucleotides line up with TRBD2. Germline values: CDR1 SEHNR, CDR2 FQNEAQ (reference sequence). This CDR3 region has 14 residues. Trimming at V came to 3 bases and at J to 5 bases, leaving 7 bases not matched to a gene. CDR3 sequence: CASSFGLAVHEQYF. The CDR3 DNA follows: TGTGCCAGCAGCTTTGGTCTAGCGGTCCACGAGCAGTACTTC.

A word on this clone: Other DNA variants within this sample encode the same CDR3. This chain links TRBV11-2 with TRBJ2-7; 14 bases are a match to TRBD2. V trimming: 5 bases; J trimming: 6 bases; junction bases outside the gene matches: 3. Germline lookup yields CDR1 SGHAT and CDR2 FQNNGV. The CDR3 has 14 amino acids. Here the CDR3 reads CASSLGLAGVEQYF. The CDR3 DNA reads as TGTGCCAGCAGCCTGGGACTAGCGGGAGTCGAGCAGTACTTC.

This clone was picked up one time. V gene TRBV5-6 combines with J gene TRBJ2-5; weak D call: TRBD1 (6 bases). Germline V lookup: CDR1 SGHDT, CDR2 YYEEEE. V was shortened by 3 bases and J by 1 base, with 10 bases between the two germline ends. The CDR3 runs 14 residues. CDR3 residues: CASSSRDTQETQYF. In DNA form, the CDR3 reads TGTGCCAGCAGCTCTCGGGACACCCAAGAGACCCAGTACTTC. Supplemented by reference TRBV5-6 and TRBJ2-5, the full variable domain reads DAGVTQSPTHLIKTRGQQVTLRCSPKSGHDTVSWYQQALGQGPQFIFQYYEEEERQRGNFPDRFSGHQFPNYSSELNVNALLLGDSALYLCASSSRDTQETQYFGPGTRLLVL.

V and J are TRBV6-1 and TRBJ2-7, with D maybe TRBD1 (5 bases). V lost 5 bases and J lost 3, with 11 bases in between. Germline V lookup: CDR1 MNHNS, CDR2 SASEGT. The CDR3 loop spans 13 amino acids. CDR3 bases: TGTGCCAGCAGTCCCGACAGCAACTACGAGCAGTACTTC. It specifies CASSPDSNYEQYF.

The CDR3 is CASRVQPSSYNEQFF. Here the CDR3 DNA reads TGTGCCAGCAGGGTACAACCAAGCTCCTACAATGAGCAGTTCTTC. The V call is TRBV6-1, the J call TRBJ2-1; D call uncertain. The CDR3 is 15 residues long. Germline CDR1 reads MNHNS; CDR2 reads SASEGT. The ends were cut back, 6 bases at V and 0 bases at J, with 12 bases in the middle.

The chain recombines TRBV19 with TRBJ1-1, with a weak D call TRBD1 (6 bases). This CDR3 spans 15 amino acids. The germline gives CDR1 LNHDA, CDR2 SQIVND (reference sequence). Trimming took off 6 bases at V and 1 base at J, with 15 bases between the two ends. CDR3 bases: TGTGCCAGTAGGGGGTCCGGGACAAAGAACACTGAAGCTTTCTTT. Encoded protein: CASRGSGTKNTEAFF.

The rearrangement links TRBV5-6 to TRBJ2-5; D gene ambiguous. This CDR3 region has 15 residues. CDR1 and CDR2 (germline): SGHDT, YYEEEE. V lost 0 bases and J 5 bases, leaving 14 bases between the germline ends. The CDR3 coding sequence is TGTGCCAGCAGCTTGGATCGTGCGAGGCAGGAGACCCAGTACTTC. It is translated as CASSLDRARQETQYF.

The chain uses TRBV7-2 and TRBJ1-1, with TRBD1 as a possible D gene (5 bases). The germline V and J ends were trimmed by 5 bases and 4 bases, with 23 bases remaining between them. In germline, CDR1 is SGHTA, CDR2 FQGNSA. The CDR3 length is 17 residues. CDR3 sequence: CASSPPSRGGRSTEAFF. DNA of the CDR3: TGTGCCAGCAGCCCTCCTTCTCGGGGGGGACGTTCCACTGAAGCTTTCTTT.

The chain is built from TRBV7-8 and TRBJ1-5, with TRBD1 identical over 10 bases. The CDR3 consists of 16 residues. Germline trimming cut 1 base from V and 4 bases from J; bases unmatched to any gene: 4. The germline V gene has CDR1 SGHVS and CDR2 FQNEAQ. The CDR3 DNA follows: TGTGCCAGCAGCTTAGGGGACAGGGGATTGAATCAGCCCCAGCATTTT. The encoded protein is CASSLGDRGLNQPQHF.

The chain employs TRBV6-1 and TRBJ1-5; a possible D gene is TRBD1 (6 bases). The V and J ends lost 7 bases and 2 bases respectively, with 15 bases between them. The CDR3 totals 15 residues. Germline CDR1 and CDR2: MNHNS and SASEGT. CDR3 DNA sequence: TGTGCCAGCAAGGGGGAGACATCCCGCAATCAGCCCCAGCATTTT. Its protein is CASKGETSRNQPQHF.

J is TRBJ2-5 and V is TRBV29-1; D gene ambiguous. Per germline, CDR1 SQVTM and CDR2 ANQGSEA. This CDR3 has 12 amino acids. Trimming took 8 bases from V and 0 from J, leaving 10 bases between them. In nucleotides, the CDR3 is TGCAGCTCGTTGGCGAACCAAGAGACCCAGTACTTC. It yields the protein CSSLANQETQYF.

This sequence joins TRBV18 and TRBJ1-4, with TRBD1 matching over 12 bases. V lost 4 bases and J lost 0; bases outside the gene matches: 6. The CDR3 totals 18 residues. Germline CDR1 is KGHSH and CDR2 is LQKENI. The CDR3 is CASSRVGTGGSTNEKLFF. Written as DNA, the CDR3 is TGTGCCAGCTCACGGGTTGGGACAGGGGGCTCAACTAATGAAAAACTGTTTTTT.